Many counts were recorded for the clone carrying this T cell receptor beta chain. These data belong to a study of identical twins. TCRdb re-called the 5' RACE reads with MiXCR, one entry per CDR3 protein. The sample records hundreds of thousands of distinct CDR3 sequences, 21% being singletons. Germline V gene data show CDR1 as LGHNA and CDR2 as YSLEER. The CDR3 is 15 residues long. V dropped 1 base and J dropped 6; count of bases not matched to a gene: 5. This sample also appeared in a second study, on T cells expressing NK-cell markers.

The chain links TRBV4-3 to TRBJ2-1; 8 bases match TRBD1. The sample was PBMCs. The receptor comes from a woman under 30 in good health. The CDR3 bases are TGCGCCAGCAGCCAAGTTGGGGACAGGTCCAATGAGCAGTTCTTC. Protein product: CASSQVGDRSNEQFF.